These 9 T cell receptor beta chains were sequenced from one sample in a study of spatial heterogeneity in lung cancer. TCRdb passed the 5' RACE reads through MiXCR, listing each CDR3 protein once. Of 43,000 or so distinct CDR3 sequences detected, approximately 7% appear once; the ten largest clones hold 35% to 55%. Time point of the sample: sample taken at primary tumor resection. Sequenced material: PBMCs, taken at surgery. These receptors came from a female donor with early-stage non-small cell lung cancer.

This clonotype was picked up many times. The rearrangement links TRBV27 to TRBJ2-3; D might be TRBD2 (7 bases). The length of the CDR3 is 14 residues. V was trimmed by 3 bases and J by 6 bases, leaving 13 bases between them. Germline V gives CDR1 MNHEY, CDR2 SMNVEV (reference sequence). The CDR3 DNA is TGTGCCAGCAGTTTTGTCGGGGGGCGGGATACGCAGTATTTT. Encoded protein: CASSFVGGRDTQYF.

This clonotype was seen at least ten times. The CDR3 DNA follows: TGTGCCAGCAGTTTATCGGCGACTAGCGGGGGGGCCTCGACGCAGTATTTT. Protein sequence: CASSLSATSGGASTQYF. This chain links TRBV28 with TRBJ2-3; 14 bases agree with TRBD2. Trimming cost V 1 base and J 9 bases; bases outside gene matches: 9. The CDR3 is 17 residues long. Germline loops: CDR1 MDHEN, CDR2 SYDVKM.

This clonotype was recorded a few times. The V gene is TRBV9, the J gene TRBJ1-2; D call uncertain. Germline values: CDR1 SGDLS, CDR2 YYNGEE. Trimming shortened V by 3 bases and J by 2 bases, and 14 bases separated the two germline ends. There are 15 residues in the CDR3. CDR3 protein: CASSAISDGNYGYTF. CDR3 DNA: TGTGCCAGCAGCGCAATCAGCGACGGGAACTATGGCTACACCTTC.

This clonotype was recorded at least ten times. The chain links TRBV11-2 to TRBJ1-1, with 7 bases that match TRBD1. CDR1 and CDR2 (germline): SGHAT, FQNNGV. With V trimmed by 5 bases and J by 4 bases, 19 bases remained unmatched. This CDR3 is 18 amino acids long. CDR3 coding DNA: TGTGCCAGCAGCCCAAGGGCGAGACAGGGCCACAGGGGCACTGAAGCTTTCTTT. Its translation is CASSPRARQGHRGTEAFF.

This clonotype was seen ten or more times. This chain connects TRBV6-5 to TRBJ1-1; D is possibly TRBD1 (6 bases). The V end was cut by 5 bases, the J end by 0 bases, with 16 bases between. This CDR3 has 16 residues. The germline CDR1 and CDR2 sequences are MNHEY and SVGAGI. This chain's CDR3 is CASSTGMRGLNTEAFF. The DNA of the CDR3 is TGTGCCAGCAGTACAGGGATGAGGGGACTGAACACTGAAGCTTTCTTT.

At least ten counts were recorded for this clonotype. The rearrangement joins TRBV12-3 or TRBV12-4 to TRBJ2-3; 7 bases are shared with TRBD1. V trimming: 4 bases; J trimming: 0 bases; junction bases outside the gene matches: 7. CDR3 size: 16 residues. This CDR3 reads CASSSQTGLSTDTQYF. CDR3 DNA: TGTGCCAGCAGTTCCCAGACAGGGCTGAGCACAGATACGCAGTATTTT.

The rearrangement uses TRBV2 and TRBJ2-1; possible D gene TRBD2, 5 bases. The CDR3 spans 12 residues. V shed 3 bases and J shed 10 bases, with 10 bases lying between them. The germline gives CDR1 SNHLY, CDR2 FYNNEI. CDR3 sequence (DNA): TGTGCCAGCAGTGACCGGGGTGGGGAGCAGTTCTTC. It encodes CASSDRGGEQFF.

This clonotype was seen ten or more times. V and J are TRBV3-1 and TRBJ2-5; D is unclear. V was pared by 7 bases and J by 1 base, with 10 bases between. This CDR3 has 13 amino acids. The V gene's germline CDR1 is LGHDT and CDR2 YNNKEL (reference sequence). The CDR3 bases are TGTGCCAGCACCGACGAGGCCCAAGAGACCCAGTACTTC. This encodes CASTDEAQETQYF.

This chain links TRBV28 with TRBJ2-1, with D unresolved. Germline V gives CDR1 MDHEN, CDR2 SYDVKM. This CDR3 has 12 residues. Trimming shortened V by 2 bases and J by 2 bases, and 1 base separated the two germline ends. The CDR3 protein is CASSLPYNEQFF. Here the CDR3 DNA reads TGTGCCAGCAGTTTACCCTACAATGAGCAGTTCTTC.